This T cell receptor (beta chain) derives from a study of regulatory T cells in long-lasting Graves disease. Time point noted: newly diagnosed GD, antithyroid drugs for less than 3 months. Researchers made the TCR library from RNA that was extracted from PBMCs. Many counts were recorded for this clonotype. CDR3-region Arm-PCR and iRepertoire HTBI primers produced the TCR beta libraries. MiXCR was run by TCRdb on the multiplex PCR reads, yielding one entry per CDR3 protein. The sample shows roughly 350,000 distinct CDR3 sequences, about a sixth of them seen only once. Germline lookup yields CDR1 DFQATT and CDR2 SNEGSKA (reference sequence). The CDR3 covers 14 residues. V was shortened by 6 bases and J by 1 base, with 15 bases between the two germline ends. The same data also went into a second study, on T cells in Graves' hyperthyroidism and ophthalmopathy.

The input for sequencing was peripheral blood mononuclear cells (PBMCs), taken at new diagnosis, from a patient treated with antithyroid drugs. This receptor was obtained from a woman younger than 30 with Graves disease. This chain uses TRBV20-1 with TRBJ1-1; D remains unclear. The CDR3, as DNA: TGCAGTGCCCTCGGTGAGCGTAAGAACACTGAAGCTTTCTTT. Its translation is CSALGERKNTEAFF.